The 2 T cell receptor beta chains below all came from one sample that was sequenced in a study of identical twins. TCRdb itself ran the 5' RACE reads through MiXCR, one entry per CDR3 protein. Altogether 200,000 to 300,000 distinct CDR3 sequences are present, approximately 7% being singletons, with the ten largest covering 3.5% to 4%. These same data were also listed under a study on yellow fever vaccine responses in identical twins.

The sample comprised memory (CD45RO+) T cells sorted from blood. All receptors come from a woman younger than 30 in good health.

The rearrangement links TRBV7-9 to TRBJ1-1, with D perhaps matching TRBD1 (5 bases). Trimming removed 7 bases from V and 4 bases from J, with 19 bases in between. This CDR3 region has 15 residues. Germline CDR1 and CDR2: SEHNR and FQNEAQ (reference sequence). CDR3 amino acids: CASKPAAGRGTEAFF. The CDR3 DNA is TGTGCCAGCAAACCGGCGGCGGGGAGGGGCACTGAAGCTTTCTTT.

This clonotype came up many times. This chain connects TRBV20-1 to TRBJ2-2; the match to TRBD2 covers 14 bases. CDR3 length: 16 residues. CDR1 is DFQATT, CDR2 SNEGSKA, per germline (reference sequence). Trimming took 3 bases from V and 7 from J; bases not matched to a gene: 7. CDR3 loop: CSARPGLAGVFGELFF. Here the CDR3 DNA reads TGCAGTGCTAGGCCGGGACTAGCGGGAGTTTTCGGGGAGCTGTTTTTT.